This T cell receptor beta chain was recorded in a study of blood T cell repertoires in COVID-19. Study-level information: Samples of COVID-19 (acute and convalescent) were obtained from the United States, Italy and Spain.

The V gene's germline CDR1 is MDHEN and CDR2 SYDVKM. V was pared by 2 bases and J by 7 bases, with 2 bases of the junction left unmatched. The CDR3 spans 15 residues. Profiling relied on immunoSEQ multiplex PCR, and the TCRdb table lists in-frame clones only, not all of them. The sample lists under 150,000 clones, 75% to 90% occurring once. This chain connects TRBV28 to TRBJ1-6, with 10 bases that match TRBD1. Sequencing was done on a sample of peripheral blood. This receptor was taken from a woman aged 55 to 70 with COVID-19, enrolled during active disease. The CDR3 coding sequence is TGTGCCAGCAGTTTAGGACAGGGGGTCAATTCACCCCTCCACTTT. Its translation: CASSLGQGVNSPLHF. The full variable domain, its missing parts supplied by reference TRBV28 and TRBJ1-6, is DVKVTQSSRYLVKRTGEKVFLECVQDMDHENMFWYRQDPGLGLRLIYFSYDVKMKEKGDIPEGYSVSREKKERFSLILESASTNQTSMYLCASSLGQGVNSPLHFGNGTRLTVT.